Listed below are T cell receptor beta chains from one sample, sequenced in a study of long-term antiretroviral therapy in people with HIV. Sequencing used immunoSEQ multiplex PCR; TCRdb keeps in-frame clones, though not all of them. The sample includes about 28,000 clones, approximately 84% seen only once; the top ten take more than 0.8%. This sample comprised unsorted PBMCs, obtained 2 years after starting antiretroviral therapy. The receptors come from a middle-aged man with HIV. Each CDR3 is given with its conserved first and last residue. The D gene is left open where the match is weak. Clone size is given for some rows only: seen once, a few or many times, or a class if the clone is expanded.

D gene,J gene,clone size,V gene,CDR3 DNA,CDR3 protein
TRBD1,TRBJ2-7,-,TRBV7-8,TGTGCCAGCAGCTCCCGGGACAGGCGACCCTACGAGCAGTACTTC,CASSSRDRRPYEQYF
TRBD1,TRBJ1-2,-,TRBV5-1,TGCGCCAGCAGCTCACCAGGGGGCGCGGGTGGCTACACCTTC,CASSSPGGAGGYTF
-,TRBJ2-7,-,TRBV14,TGTGCCAGCAGCCCTGCGGGGGCGCGGTACGAGCAGTACTTC,CASSPAGARYEQYF
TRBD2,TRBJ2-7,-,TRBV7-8,TGTGCCAGCAGCTTAGATCTTCGGTTGGGCGGGGGGGCTGACTACGAGCAGTACTTC,CASSLDLRLGGGADYEQYF
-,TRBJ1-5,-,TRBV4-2,TGTGCCAGCAGCCAAGAAGGCCCAGGGCGGGATCAGCCCCAGCATTTT,CASSQEGPGRDQPQHF
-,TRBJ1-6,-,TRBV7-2,TGTGCCAGCAGCTTATCGTCCAGTGGCGGGAATTCACCCCTCCACTTT,CASSLSSSGGNSPLHF
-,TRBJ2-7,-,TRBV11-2,TGTGCCAGCAGCTTAGTAGCCAGAACAACCTACGAGCAGTACTTC,CASSLVARTTYEQYF
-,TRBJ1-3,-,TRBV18,TGTGCCAGCTCACCACAAGCCTCTGGAAACACCATATATTTT,CASSPQASGNTIYF
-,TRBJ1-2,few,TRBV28,TGTGCCAGCAGGTATCCTCAGGGAACTTATACTAACTATGGCTACACCTTC,CASRYPQGTYTNYGYTF
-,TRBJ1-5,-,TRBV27,TGTGCCAGCAGTTTAATAGGGTATAGCAATCAGCCCCAGCATTTT,CASSLIGYSNQPQHF
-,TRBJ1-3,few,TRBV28,TGTGCCAGCAGCTCTGGTGGAAACACCATATATTTT,CASSSGGNTIYF
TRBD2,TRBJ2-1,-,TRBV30,TGTGCCTGGACTTTACTAGCGGGAAATGAGCAGTTCTTC,CAWTLLAGNEQFF
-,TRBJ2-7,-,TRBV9,TGTGCCAGCAGCGTAGACCCGGGTTGGTACGAGCAGTACTTC,CASSVDPGWYEQYF
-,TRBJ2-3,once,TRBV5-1,TGCGCCAGCAGCTTGGATGGGGGGAATTGGACAGATACGCAGTATTTT,CASSLDGGNWTDTQYF
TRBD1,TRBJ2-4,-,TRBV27,TGTGCCAGCAGTTTCCTAGGGACAGAGGACATTCAGTACTTC,CASSFLGTEDIQYF
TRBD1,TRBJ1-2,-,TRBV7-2,TGTGCCAGCAGCCTTCGGACAGGGGGGGACTATGGCTACACCTTC,CASSLRTGGDYGYTF
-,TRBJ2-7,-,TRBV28,TGTGCCAGCAGTTTAGGGGCCCGAGAGCAGTACTTC,CASSLGAREQYF
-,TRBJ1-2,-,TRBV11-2,TGTGCCAGCAGCTTAGGGGCAGGACCTGCTAGGTATGGCTACACCTTC,CASSLGAGPARYGYTF
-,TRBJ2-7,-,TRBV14,TGTGCCAGCAGCCTCGCGTCCGGAGGGGGCGCCTACGAGCAGTACTTC,CASSLASGGGAYEQYF
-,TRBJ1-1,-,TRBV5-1,TGCGCCAGCAGCTTGGTTTTGGGACTGAACACTGAAGCTTTCTTT,CASSLVLGLNTEAFF
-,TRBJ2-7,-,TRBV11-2,TGTGCCAGCAGCTTAGTGGGCCTAAGCTACGAGCAGTACTTC,CASSLVGLSYEQYF
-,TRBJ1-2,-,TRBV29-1,TGCAGCGTTGAAGAGCAGTTACAGAACTATGGCTACACCTTC,CSVEEQLQNYGYTF
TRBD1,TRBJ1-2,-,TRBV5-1,TGCGCCAGCAGCTTACTACAGGGGGCAAACTATGGCTACACCTTC,CASSLLQGANYGYTF
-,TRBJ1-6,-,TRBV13,TGTGCCAGCAGCTTCCACCAGAGCTCCTATAATTCACCCCTCCACTTT,CASSFHQSSYNSPLHF
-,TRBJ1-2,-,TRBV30,TGTGCCTGGAGTGTAAACCAGCACGGCTACACCTTC,CAWSVNQHGYTF
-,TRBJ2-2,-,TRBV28,TGTGCCAGCAGTTTTCAGGGACCCACCGGGGAGCTGTTTTTT,CASSFQGPTGELFF
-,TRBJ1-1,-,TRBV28,TGTGCCAGCAGTCTCGGGACAATGAACACTGAAGCTTTCTTT,CASSLGTMNTEAFF
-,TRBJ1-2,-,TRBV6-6,TGTGCCAGCACTTCGGCCAGAAACTATGGCTACACCTTC,CASTSARNYGYTF
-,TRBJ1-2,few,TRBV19,TGTGCCAGTAGCAATACAGGACACTATGGCTACACCTTC,CASSNTGHYGYTF
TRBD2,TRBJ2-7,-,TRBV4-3,TGCGCCAGCAGCCCAGGACTAGCCGGGTACGAGCAGTACTTC,CASSPGLAGYEQYF
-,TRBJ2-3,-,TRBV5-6,TGTGCCAGCAGCATCGGACTATACACAGATACGCAGTATTTT,CASSIGLYTDTQYF
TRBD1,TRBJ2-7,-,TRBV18,TGTGCCAGCTCACCTACAAGACAGGGGGGATTCTACGAGCAGTACTTC,CASSPTRQGGFYEQYF
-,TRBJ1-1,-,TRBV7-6,TGTGCCAGCAGCCCATTAGCAGGACAGTGGATAACTTTCTTT,CASSPLAGQWITFF
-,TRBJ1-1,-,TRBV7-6,TGTGCCAGCAGCTTAGCGGGCGAGAGATTTATGAACACTGAAGCTTTCTTT,CASSLAGERFMNTEAFF
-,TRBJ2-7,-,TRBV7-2,TGTGCCAGCAGCTTCGGCAGCACCTACGAGCAGTACTTC,CASSFGSTYEQYF
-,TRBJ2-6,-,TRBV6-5,TGTGCCAGCAGTTACTCAGGGTCTGGGGCCAACGTCCTGACTTTC,CASSYSGSGANVLTF
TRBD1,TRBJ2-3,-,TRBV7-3,TGTGCCAGCAGCTCCGGGACAGGGGGCACAGATACGCAGTATTTT,CASSSGTGGTDTQYF
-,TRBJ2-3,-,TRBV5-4,TGTGCCAGCAGCGCCGGGGTGAAGGACGACACAGATACGCAGTATTTT,CASSAGVKDDTDTQYF
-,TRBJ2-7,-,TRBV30,TGTGCCTGGAGTGTACCATTCTTCTCCTACGAGCAGTACTTC,CAWSVPFFSYEQYF
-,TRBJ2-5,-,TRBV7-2,TGTGCCAGCAGCTCCACCCGGGGCCAAGAGACCCAGTACTTC,CASSSTRGQETQYF
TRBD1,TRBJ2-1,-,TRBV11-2,TGTGCCAGCAGCTTAGAGGAGACAGGGCTAAACAATGAGCAGTTCTTC,CASSLEETGLNNEQFF
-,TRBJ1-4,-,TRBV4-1,TGCGCCAGCAGCCAAGATAGCCGGGGGTGGACTAATGAAAAACTGTTTTTT,CASSQDSRGWTNEKLFF